This T cell receptor beta chain was documented in a study of shared clonotypes between healthy human individuals (dated by TCRdb to about 2020). Regarding the study in general: The cohort comprised a couple of women and a few men aged 18 to 49 years. Per donor, three plates each were used for CD4 naive and CD4 memory, two for CD8 naive, and one for CD8 memory. Blood TCR repertoires of four to six healthy adults were deeply sequenced to estimate repertoire size and the extent of clonotype sharing between individuals. To increase sequencing depth and limit assay-specific biases, different laboratories used diverse techniques to prepare libraries and sequence TCR repertoires. Between about 0.94 and 8.9 billion PBMCs per donor were obtained by leukapheresis.

General conclusions and limits of the study: Rarefaction of sorted-subset datasets indicated incomplete sequencing despite the large sequencing depth. Only blood was sampled, and tissue TCR repertoires likely differ from those in blood. The small number of donors limited the genetic and exposure-history diversity represented. Larger estimated clonotype richness was generally found for naive subsets than for memory subsets. Sharing across several donors was observed for around 4.8% of naive CD4, about 4% of naive CD8, about 2.3% of memory CD4, and around 0.44% of memory CD8 clonotypes. Higher generation probabilities were observed for clonotypes shared by all four sorted-subset donors than for non-shared clonotypes. Based on pairwise subsampling, the degree of clonotype sharing among donors was expected to be affected by sequencing depth.

Donors were healthy HIV-negative adults with no recently reported acute infections or vaccinations. Every donor was a Caucasian adult residing in Nashville, Tennessee, USA. CD4+ T cells were enriched by magnetic negative selection, after which naive cells were positively selected on CD45RA and the negative fraction was taken as the memory subset. Blood was obtained by leukapheresis, after which PBMCs were separated by Ficoll-Histopaque density gradient centrifugation and cryopreserved in liquid nitrogen vapor phase. Analytical flow cytometry was used to check the purity and quantity of each magnetically sorted T cell population. Genomic DNA was isolated from each sorted fraction and quantified by UV absorbance on a Nanodrop 2000c. Remarks on this clone: It has no known antigen specificity. Base qualities are missing; no much larger clone stands one base away.

V and J lose 8 bases and 1 base, and a span of 17 bases separates them. Spanning cysteine to phenylalanine, the CDR3 consists of 15 amino acids. Only CDR3 DNA remains: 45 bases, in frame from the first base. Looking up the germline V gene yields CDR1 WSHSY and CDR2 SAAADI. Using the deep immunoSEQ assay, TCR CDR3 regions were amplified from genomic DNA by multiplex PCR. Extracted genomic DNA from each cell subset was spread evenly across all wells of several immunoSEQ 96-well plates, with each plate serving as a replicate. Each replicate PCR for sorted subsets received approximately 200 ng genomic DNA, equal to around 32,000 T cell genomes. Purified libraries were measured with a Qubit 3.0 fluorometer, size-checked on a Bioanalyzer 2100, and measured again with the KAPA Library Quantification kit. Every immunoSEQ 96-well plate was sequenced on a separate single-read 150-cycle Illumina NextSeq 550 flow cell. On the authors' methods: Because the immunoSEQ output included only junctional sequences and no quality scores, the filtering could not be the same as the filtering used for full-length reads. To assign V/J genes and CDR3, sequences were annotated using PyIR, a Python wrapper for IgBLAST v1.9, with IMGT germline references. Reads were filtered out if the reads had weak V/J assignments (E-value above 1e-6), no CDR3, stop codons, out-of-frame junctions, or ambiguous translated residues. V3J clonotypes were defined as sequences sharing an identical inferred V gene, J gene, and CDR3 amino acid sequence. To compute the percentage overlap between repertoires, the number of shared unique clonotypes was divided by the size of the smaller repertoire. Three approaches were used to assess repertoire richness: RTK rarefaction, the Chao1 estimator, and Recon v2.1 estimates of unobserved clonotypes. For all TCRbeta clonotypes obtained by the gDNA method from several donors, generation probabilities were computed with OLGA. The clones in this table, taken by TCRdb from immuneACCESS, are in-frame only. Not every clone is retained; where verified, under half of the shortfall comes from an unresolved V gene, and the cause of the rest is unknown. The DNA gave D and trimming, while V, J and clone size come from that table. The sample contains nearly 1 million clones, about three quarters of them found a single time. The ten largest clonotypes hold about 1.5% of the sample.

Material: memory CD4+ T cells sorted from blood. The cell subset or site label for this specimen denotes: CD45RA-negative fraction. This clonotype originated in a man between 18 and 35 years old in good health. This chain is built from TRBV10-2 and TRBJ1-1; the D gene is perhaps TRBD1, from 6 matching bases. At the DNA level, the sequence is TGCGCCAGCCTTAGAGGGGGGGCAGGGAACACTGAAGCTTTCTTT. Its product reads: CASLRGGAGNTEAFF.